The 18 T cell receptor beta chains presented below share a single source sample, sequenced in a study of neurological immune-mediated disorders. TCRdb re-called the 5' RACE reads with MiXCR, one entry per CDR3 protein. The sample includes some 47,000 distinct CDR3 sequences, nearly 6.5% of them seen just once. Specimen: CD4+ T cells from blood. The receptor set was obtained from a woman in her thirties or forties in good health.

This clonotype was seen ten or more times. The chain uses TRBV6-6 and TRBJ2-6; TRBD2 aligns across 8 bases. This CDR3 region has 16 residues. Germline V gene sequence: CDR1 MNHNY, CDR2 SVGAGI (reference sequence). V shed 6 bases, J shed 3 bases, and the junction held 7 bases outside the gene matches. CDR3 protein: CASRQAGGDGANVLTF. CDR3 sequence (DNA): TGTGCCAGCAGGCAGGCGGGGGGAGATGGGGCCAACGTCCTGACTTTC.

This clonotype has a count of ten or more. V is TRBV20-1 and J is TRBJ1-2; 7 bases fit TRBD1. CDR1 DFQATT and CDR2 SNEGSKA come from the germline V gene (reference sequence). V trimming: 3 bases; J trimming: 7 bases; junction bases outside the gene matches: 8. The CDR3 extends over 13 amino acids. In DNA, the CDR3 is TGCAGTGCTAGGGATCGACAGGGCGTTGGCTACACCTTC. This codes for CSARDRQGVGYTF.

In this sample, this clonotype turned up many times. This CDR3 is CASSQNRAFSGNTIYF. The CDR3, as DNA: TGCGCCAGCAGCCAGAACAGGGCCTTCTCTGGAAACACCATATATTTT. The genes are TRBV4-1 and TRBJ1-3; D perhaps matches TRBD1 (6 bases). CDR1 MGHRA and CDR2 YSYEKL come from the germline V gene. The CDR3 is made up of 16 amino acids. The V end lost 3 bases, the J end lost 0 bases, and 12 bases lay between the germline ends.

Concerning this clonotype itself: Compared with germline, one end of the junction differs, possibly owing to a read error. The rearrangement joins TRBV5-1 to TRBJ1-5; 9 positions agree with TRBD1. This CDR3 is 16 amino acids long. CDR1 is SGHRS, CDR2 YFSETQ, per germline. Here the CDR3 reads CASSFGDRDGHQPQRF. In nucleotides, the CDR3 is TGCGCCAGCAGCTTCGGGGACAGGGATGGTCATCAGCCCCAGCGTTTT.

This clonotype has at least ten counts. The CDR3 DNA reads as TGTGCCAGCAGTTACGTGATCGGGACAGCGTTTAGCACAGATACGCAGTATTTT. Protein product: CASSYVIGTAFSTDTQYF. The genes are TRBV6-2 or TRBV6-3 and TRBJ2-3; 7 bases match TRBD1. The length of the CDR3 is 18 residues. The trim removed 2 bases at V and 0 bases at J, leaving 11 bases unmatched. Germline CDR1 MNHEY, CDR2 SVGEGT.

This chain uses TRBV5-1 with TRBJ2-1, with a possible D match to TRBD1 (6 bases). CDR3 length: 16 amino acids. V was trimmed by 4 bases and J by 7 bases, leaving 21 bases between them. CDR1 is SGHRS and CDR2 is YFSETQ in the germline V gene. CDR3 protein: CASSLDRDTNGNEQFF. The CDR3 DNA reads TGCGCCAGCAGCCTGGACCGGGACACAAATGGGAATGAGCAGTTCTTC.

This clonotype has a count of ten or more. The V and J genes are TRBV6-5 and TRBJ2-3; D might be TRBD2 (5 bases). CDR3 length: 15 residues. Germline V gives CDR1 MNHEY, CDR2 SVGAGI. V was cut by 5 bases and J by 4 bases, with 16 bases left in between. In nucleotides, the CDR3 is TGTGCCAGCAGTCCCCGGGGAGACCCCGCAGATACGCAGTATTTT. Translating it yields CASSPRGDPADTQYF.

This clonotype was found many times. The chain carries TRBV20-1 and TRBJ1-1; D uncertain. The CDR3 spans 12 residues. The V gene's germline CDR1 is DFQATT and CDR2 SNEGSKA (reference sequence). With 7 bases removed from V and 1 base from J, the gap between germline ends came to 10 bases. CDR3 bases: TGCAGTGGACGAGGAGGGAACACTGAAGCTTTCTTT. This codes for CSGRGGNTEAFF.

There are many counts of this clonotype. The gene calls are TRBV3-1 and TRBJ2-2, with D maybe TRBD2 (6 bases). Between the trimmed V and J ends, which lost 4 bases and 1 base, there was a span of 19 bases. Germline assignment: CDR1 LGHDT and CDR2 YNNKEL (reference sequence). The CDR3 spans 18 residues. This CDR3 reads CASSRRGAAQGNTGELFF. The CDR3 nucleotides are TGTGCCAGCAGCCGGAGGGGAGCGGCCCAGGGGAACACCGGGGAGCTGTTTTTT.

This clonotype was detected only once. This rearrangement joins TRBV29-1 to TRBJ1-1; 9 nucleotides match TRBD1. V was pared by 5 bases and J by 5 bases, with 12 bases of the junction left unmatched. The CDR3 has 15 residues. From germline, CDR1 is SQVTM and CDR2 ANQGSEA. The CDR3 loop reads CSVRTGGAWGTEAFF. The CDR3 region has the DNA TGCAGCGTTAGAACAGGGGGCGCGTGGGGGACTGAAGCTTTCTTT.

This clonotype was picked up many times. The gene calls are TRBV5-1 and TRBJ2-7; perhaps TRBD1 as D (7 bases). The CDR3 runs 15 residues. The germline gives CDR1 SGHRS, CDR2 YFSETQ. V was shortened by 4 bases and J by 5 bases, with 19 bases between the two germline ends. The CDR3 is CASSQGGTSWDEQYF. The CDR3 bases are TGCGCCAGCAGCCAGGGGGGTACTTCTTGGGACGAGCAGTACTTC.

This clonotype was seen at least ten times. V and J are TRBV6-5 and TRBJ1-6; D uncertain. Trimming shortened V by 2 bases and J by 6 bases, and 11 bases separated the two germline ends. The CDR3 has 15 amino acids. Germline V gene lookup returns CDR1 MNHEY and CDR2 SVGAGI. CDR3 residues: CASSYAFRINSPLHF. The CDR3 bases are TGTGCCAGCAGTTACGCTTTCCGGATTAATTCACCCCTCCACTTT.

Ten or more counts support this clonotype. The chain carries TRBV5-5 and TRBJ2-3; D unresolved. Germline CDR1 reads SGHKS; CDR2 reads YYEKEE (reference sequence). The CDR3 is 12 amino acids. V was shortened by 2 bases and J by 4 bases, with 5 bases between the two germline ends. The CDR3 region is CASSFYADTQYF. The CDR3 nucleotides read TGTGCCAGCAGCTTTTACGCAGATACGCAGTATTTT. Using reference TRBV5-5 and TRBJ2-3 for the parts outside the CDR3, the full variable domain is DAGVTQSPTHLIKTRGQQVTLRCSPISGHKSVSWYQQVLGQGPQFIFQYYEKEERGRGNFPDRFSARQFPNYSSELNVNALLLGDSALYLCASSFYADTQYFGPGTRLTVL.

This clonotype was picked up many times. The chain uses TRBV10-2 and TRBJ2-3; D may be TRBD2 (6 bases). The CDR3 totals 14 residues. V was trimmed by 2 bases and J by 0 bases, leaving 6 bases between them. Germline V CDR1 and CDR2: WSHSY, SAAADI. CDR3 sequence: CASSEGGSTDTQYF. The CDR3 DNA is TGCGCCAGCAGTGAGGGGGGGAGCACAGATACGCAGTATTTT.

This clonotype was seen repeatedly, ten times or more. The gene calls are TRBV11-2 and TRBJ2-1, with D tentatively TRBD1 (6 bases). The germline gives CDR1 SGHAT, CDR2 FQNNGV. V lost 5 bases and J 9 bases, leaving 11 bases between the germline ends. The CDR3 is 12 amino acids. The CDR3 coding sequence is TGTGCCAGCAGCCCCAAAGGGGGTGAGCAGTTCTTC. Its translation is CASSPKGGEQFF.

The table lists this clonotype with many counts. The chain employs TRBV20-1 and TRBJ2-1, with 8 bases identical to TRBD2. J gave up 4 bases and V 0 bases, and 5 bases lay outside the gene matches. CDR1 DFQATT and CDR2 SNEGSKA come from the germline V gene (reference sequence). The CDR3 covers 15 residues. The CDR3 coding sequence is TGCAGTGCTAGAGATATAGCGGGAAGTTACAATGAGCAGTTCTTC. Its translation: CSARDIAGSYNEQFF.

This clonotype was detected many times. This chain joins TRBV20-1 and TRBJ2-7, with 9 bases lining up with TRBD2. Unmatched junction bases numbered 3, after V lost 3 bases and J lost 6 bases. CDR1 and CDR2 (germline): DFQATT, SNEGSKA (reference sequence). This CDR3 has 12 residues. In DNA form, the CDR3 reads TGCAGTGCTAGGGTAGCGGGGGTCGAGCAGTACTTC. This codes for CSARVAGVEQYF.

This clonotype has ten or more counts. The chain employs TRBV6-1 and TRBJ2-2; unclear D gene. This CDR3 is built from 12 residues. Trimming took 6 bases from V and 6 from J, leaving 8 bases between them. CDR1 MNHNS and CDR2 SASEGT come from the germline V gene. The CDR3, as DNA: TGTGCCAGCAGCCACATAGCCGGGGAGCTGTTTTTT. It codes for CASSHIAGELFF.